Many counts were recorded for the clone carrying this T cell receptor beta chain. Its antigen is undetermined. Semi-nested PCR with Nested Universal Primer A followed constant-region reverse priming of full-length variable regions. Using its own MiXCR run on the 5' RACE reads, TCRdb lists one record per CDR3 protein. The data show 35,000 to 50,000 distinct CDR3 sequences, with about 20% seen just once and around 4% held by the top ten. The sorted Tregs were CD4+CD25+CD127-/low cells. CDR3 length: 12 residues. The germline V gene has CDR1 SNHLY and CDR2 FYNNEI. V was shortened by 6 bases and J by 3 bases, with 8 bases between the two germline ends. Overall study results and limits: Tumor-infiltrating Treg TCR alpha and beta sequences overlapped most with tumor naive CD4+ T cells, then blood naive.

Sequenced sample: Tregs sorted from blood. This sequence joins TRBV2 and TRBJ2-5; D unresolved. This TCR was recovered from a female donor with breast cancer. DNA of the CDR3: TGTGCCAGCAGGGGGATGAAAGAGACCCAGTACTTC. Amino acid sequence: CASRGMKETQYF.